The next 10 T cell receptor beta chains were all read from a single sample in a study of cytomegalovirus exposure and HLA in healthy donors. Primers: 60 Vbeta forward and 13 Jbeta reverse. TCRdb's table, derived via immunoSEQ multiplex PCR, lists solely in-frame clones and lacks some. The table for this sample gives 40,000 to 60,000 clones. The sample consisted of PBMCs. The receptors were sampled from a female donor in good health and CMV-seronegative.

This chain links TRBV7-2 with TRBJ1-1, with a tentative D call TRBD1 (5 bases). The CDR3 consists of 15 residues. V was trimmed by 2 bases and J by 1 base, leaving 11 bases between them. Germline V gene lookup returns CDR1 SGHTA and CDR2 FQGNSA. The CDR3 region has the DNA TGTGCCAGCAGCTTATGGGCAGGGTCGAACACTGAAGCTTTCTTT. Its translation: CASSLWAGSNTEAFF.

The chain carries TRBV19 and TRBJ1-2; 8 bases are shared with TRBD1. The CDR3 consists of 15 residues. V trimming: 6 bases; J trimming: 8 bases; junction bases outside the gene matches: 14. Germline V gene sequence: CDR1 LNHDA, CDR2 SQIVND (reference sequence). The CDR3 nucleotides are TGTGCCAGTAGGGTGACAGGGGAAACGTGGTCAGGCTACACCTTC. This gives the protein CASRVTGETWSGYTF.

The chain is built from TRBV12-5 and TRBJ1-5, with TRBD1 matching 7 bases. This CDR3 comprises 15 residues. With V trimmed by 6 bases and J by 3 bases, 8 bases remained unmatched. The germline V gene has CDR1 LGHNT and CDR2 FRNRAP. Here the CDR3 DNA reads TGTGCTAGTGGCTCCGACAGGGAAATCAATCAGCCCCAGCATTTT. It yields the protein CASGSDREINQPQHF.

This chain connects TRBV7-6 to TRBJ1-3, with 7 positions matching TRBD1. The J segment lost 8 bases and the V segment lost 1 base, leaving 11 bases of the junction unmatched. Germline-derived CDR1 and CDR2 are SGHVS and FNYEAQ. CDR3 length: 16 amino acids. CDR3 amino acids: CASSLGARGTADTIYF. The CDR3, as DNA: TGTGCCAGCAGCTTAGGTGCCAGGGGGACGGCGGACACCATATATTTT.

V gene TRBV4-2 combines with J gene TRBJ2-3, with TRBD2 matching over 8 bases. V shed 0 bases and J 3 bases; nucleotides not matched to a gene: 5. The CDR3 contains 16 residues. CDR1 and CDR2 from the germline V gene are LGHNA and YNFKEQ. The chain's CDR3 is CASSQDRAGGTDTQYF. For the CDR3, the DNA is TGTGCCAGCAGCCAAGACAGGGCGGGGGGTACAGATACGCAGTATTTT.

This chain uses TRBV6-1 with TRBJ2-2; TRBD1 agrees at 9 bases. This CDR3 has 14 amino acids. With V trimmed by 7 bases and J by 5 bases, 5 bases remained unmatched. Germline V gene data show CDR1 as MNHNS and CDR2 as SASEGT. The CDR3 sequence is CASTHGQGTGELFF. The DNA for the CDR3 is TGTGCCAGCACCCACGGACAGGGGACCGGGGAGCTGTTTTTT.

The rearrangement uses TRBV6-5 and TRBJ1-4; TRBD1 matches at 8 bases. V was clipped by 6 bases and J by 8 bases; unmatched bases: 11. There are 15 residues in the CDR3. The V gene's germline CDR1 is MNHEY and CDR2 SVGAGI. The CDR3 here is CASRSPTGAGEKLFF. The CDR3 nucleotides are TGTGCCAGCAGAAGCCCGACAGGGGCGGGGGAAAAACTGTTTTTT.

The J gene is TRBJ1-2, the V gene TRBV5-8, with TRBD1 as a possible D gene (5 bases). V lost 0 bases and J lost 4, with 10 bases in between. This CDR3 contains 14 residues. Germline CDR1 is SGHTS and CDR2 is YDEGEE. CDR3 DNA sequence: TGTGCCAGCAGCTTGGACCAGGGATTCTATGGCTACACCTTC. It yields the protein CASSLDQGFYGYTF.

J is TRBJ2-7 and V is TRBV7-9; 9 nucleotides agree with TRBD2. J was trimmed by 2 bases and V by 4 bases; bases with no gene match: 9. This CDR3 has 16 amino acids. Germline V gives CDR1 SEHNR, CDR2 FQNEAQ (reference sequence). CDR3 DNA: TGTGCCAGCAGCTCCCGCGGGAGGGCCTTCCCCTACGAGCAGTACTTC. Translating gives CASSSRGRAFPYEQYF.

This chain joins TRBV4-3 and TRBJ1-1, with unresolved D. This CDR3 has 13 amino acids. V shed 5 bases and J shed 1 base, with 8 bases lying between them. Per germline, CDR1 LGHNA and CDR2 YSLEER. The CDR3 DNA reads TGCGCCAGCAGCGTAGACTGGAACACTGAAGCTTTCTTT. Translating gives CASSVDWNTEAFF.